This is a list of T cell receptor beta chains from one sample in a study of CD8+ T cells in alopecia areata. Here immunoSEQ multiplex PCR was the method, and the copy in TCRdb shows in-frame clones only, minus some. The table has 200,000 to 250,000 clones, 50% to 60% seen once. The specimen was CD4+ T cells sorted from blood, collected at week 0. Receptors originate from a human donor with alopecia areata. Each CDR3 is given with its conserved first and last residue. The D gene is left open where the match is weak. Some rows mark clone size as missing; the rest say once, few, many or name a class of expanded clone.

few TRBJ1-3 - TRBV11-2 CASSLDTRRAGNTIYF TGTGCCAGCAGCTTAGATACGCGCAGGGCTGGAAACACCATATATTTT
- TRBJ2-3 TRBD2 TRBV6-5 CASSIGLAIADTQYF TGTGCCAGCAGTATTGGACTAGCGATCGCAGATACGCAGTATTTT
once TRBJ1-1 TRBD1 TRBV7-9 CASSPGQGEVNTEAFF TGTGCCAGCAGCCCCGGACAGGGCGAGGTGAACACTGAAGCTTTCTTT
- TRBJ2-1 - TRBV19 CASSIRGEQFF TGTGCCAGTAGTATTCGGGGTGAGCAGTTCTTC
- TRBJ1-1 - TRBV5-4 CASSSSRSNTEAFF TGTGCCAGCAGCTCCAGCCGAAGTAACACTGAAGCTTTCTTT
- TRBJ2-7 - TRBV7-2 CASRPNRAHEQYF TGTGCCAGCAGGCCCAACAGGGCCCACGAGCAGTACTTC
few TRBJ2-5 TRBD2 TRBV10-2 CASRRGGGETQYF TGCGCCAGCCGGCGCGGGGGAGGGGAGACCCAGTACTTC
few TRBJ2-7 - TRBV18 CASSRQYTSYEQYF TGTGCCAGCTCCCGACAGTACACCTCCTACGAGCAGTACTTC
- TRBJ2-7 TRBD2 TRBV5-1 CASSRTSGGASPYEQYF TGCGCCAGCAGCCGGACTAGCGGGGGGGCCAGTCCCTACGAGCAGTACTTC
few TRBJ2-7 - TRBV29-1 CSVKAGTADSYEQYF TGCAGCGTTAAGGCCGGGACGGCGGATTCCTACGAGCAGTACTTC
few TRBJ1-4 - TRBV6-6 CASIDQGSNEKLFF TGTGCCAGCATCGATCAGGGATCAAATGAAAAACTGTTTTTT
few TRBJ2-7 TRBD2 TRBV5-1 CASSLGFGLALSSYEQYF TGCGCCAGCAGCTTGGGGTTCGGACTAGCGTTGAGCTCCTACGAGCAGTACTTC
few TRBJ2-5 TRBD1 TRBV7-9 CASTPRGTGLKETQYF TGTGCCAGCACCCCCAGAGGGACAGGGCTAAAAGAGACCCAGTACTTC
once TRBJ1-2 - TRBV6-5 CASSYTTGYGYTF TGTGCCAGCAGTTACACCACAGGGTATGGCTACACCTTC
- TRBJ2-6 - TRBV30 CAWSVLLEGALFSGANVLTF TGTGCCTGGAGTGTACTTTTAGAAGGGGCACTCTTCTCTGGGGCCAACGTCCTGACTTTC
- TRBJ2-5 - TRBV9 CASSVRSGWETQYF TGTGCCAGCAGCGTAAGATCCGGTTGGGAGACCCAGTACTTC
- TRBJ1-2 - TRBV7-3 CASSLSGQSYGYTF TGTGCCAGCAGCTTAAGTGGGCAAAGCTATGGCTACACCTTC
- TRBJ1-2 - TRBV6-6 CASSYSGEGIYGYTF TGTGCCAGCAGTTACTCGGGAGAGGGAATCTATGGCTACACCTTC
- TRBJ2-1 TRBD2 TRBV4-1 CASSQSALAGAYNEQFF TGCGCCAGCAGCCAAAGCGCCCTAGCGGGAGCTTACAATGAGCAGTTCTTC
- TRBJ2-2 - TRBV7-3 CASSIDHGAGELFF TGTGCCAGCAGCATAGATCATGGGGCCGGGGAGCTGTTTTTT
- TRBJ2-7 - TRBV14 CASSSTLGTEYEQYF TGTGCCAGCAGTTCTACTCTGGGGACTGAGTACGAGCAGTACTTC
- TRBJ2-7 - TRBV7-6 CASSLAIRGSSYEQYF TGTGCCAGCAGCTTAGCGATACGGGGCTCCTCCTACGAGCAGTACTTC